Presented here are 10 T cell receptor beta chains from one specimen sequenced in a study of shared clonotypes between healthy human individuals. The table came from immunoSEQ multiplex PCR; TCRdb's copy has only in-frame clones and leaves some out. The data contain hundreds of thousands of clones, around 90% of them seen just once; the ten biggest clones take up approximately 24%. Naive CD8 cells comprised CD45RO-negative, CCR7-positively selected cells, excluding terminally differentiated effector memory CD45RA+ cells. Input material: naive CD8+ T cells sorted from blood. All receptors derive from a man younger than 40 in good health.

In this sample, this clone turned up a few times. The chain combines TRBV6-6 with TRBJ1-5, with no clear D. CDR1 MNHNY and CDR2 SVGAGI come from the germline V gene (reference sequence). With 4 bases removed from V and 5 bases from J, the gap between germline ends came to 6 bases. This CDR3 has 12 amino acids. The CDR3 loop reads CASSFEDQPQHF. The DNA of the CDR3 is TGTGCCAGCAGTTTCGAGGATCAGCCCCAGCATTTT.

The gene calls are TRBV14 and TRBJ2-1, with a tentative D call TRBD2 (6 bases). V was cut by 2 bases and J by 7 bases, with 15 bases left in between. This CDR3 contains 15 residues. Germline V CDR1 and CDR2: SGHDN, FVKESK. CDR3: CASSQTGTPWNEQFF. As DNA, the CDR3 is TGTGCCAGCAGCCAAACCGGGACTCCGTGGAATGAGCAGTTCTTC. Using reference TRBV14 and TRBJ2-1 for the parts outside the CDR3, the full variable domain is EAGVTQFPSHSVIEKGQTVTLRCDPISGHDNLYWYRRVMGKEIKFLLHFVKESKQDESGMPNNRFLAERTGGTYSTLKVQPAELEDSGVYFCASSQTGTPWNEQFFGPGTRLTVL.

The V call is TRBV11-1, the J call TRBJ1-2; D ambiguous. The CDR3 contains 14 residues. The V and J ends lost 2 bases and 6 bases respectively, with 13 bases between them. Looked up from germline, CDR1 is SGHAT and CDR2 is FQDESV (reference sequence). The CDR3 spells CASSLQGLGHGYTF. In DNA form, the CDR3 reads TGTGCCAGCAGCTTACAAGGGTTAGGGCATGGCTACACCTTC.

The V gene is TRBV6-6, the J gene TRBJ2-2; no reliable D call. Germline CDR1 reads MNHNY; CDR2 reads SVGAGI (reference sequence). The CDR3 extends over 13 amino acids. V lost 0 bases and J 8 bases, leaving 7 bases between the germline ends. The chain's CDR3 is CASSYSRKGELFF. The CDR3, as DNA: TGTGCCAGCAGTTACTCTCGTAAGGGGGAGCTGTTTTTT.

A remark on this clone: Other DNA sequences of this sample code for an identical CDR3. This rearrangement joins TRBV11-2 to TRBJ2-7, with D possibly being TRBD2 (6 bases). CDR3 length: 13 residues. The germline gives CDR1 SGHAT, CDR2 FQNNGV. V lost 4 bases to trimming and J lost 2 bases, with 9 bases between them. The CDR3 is CASSSGLPYEQYF. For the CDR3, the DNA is TGTGCCAGCAGCTCGGGACTTCCCTACGAGCAGTACTTC.

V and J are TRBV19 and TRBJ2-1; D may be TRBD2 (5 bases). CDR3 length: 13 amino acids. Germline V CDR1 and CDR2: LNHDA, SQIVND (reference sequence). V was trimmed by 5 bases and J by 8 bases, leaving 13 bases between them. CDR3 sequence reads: CASSVDYDDEQFF. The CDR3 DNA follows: TGTGCCAGTAGTGTCGACTATGACGATGAGCAGTTCTTC.

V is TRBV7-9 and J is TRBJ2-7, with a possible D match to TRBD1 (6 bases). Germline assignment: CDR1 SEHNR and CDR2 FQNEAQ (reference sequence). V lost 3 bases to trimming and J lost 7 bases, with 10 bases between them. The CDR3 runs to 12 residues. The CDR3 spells CASSFNRVEQYF. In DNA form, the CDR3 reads TGTGCCAGCAGCTTTAACAGGGTAGAGCAGTACTTC.

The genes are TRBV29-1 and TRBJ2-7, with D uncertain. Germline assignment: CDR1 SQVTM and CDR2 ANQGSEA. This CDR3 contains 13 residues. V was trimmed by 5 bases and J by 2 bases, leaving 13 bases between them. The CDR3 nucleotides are TGCAGCGTTCGTCACGGTTCAGCCTACGAGCAGTACTTC. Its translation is CSVRHGSAYEQYF.

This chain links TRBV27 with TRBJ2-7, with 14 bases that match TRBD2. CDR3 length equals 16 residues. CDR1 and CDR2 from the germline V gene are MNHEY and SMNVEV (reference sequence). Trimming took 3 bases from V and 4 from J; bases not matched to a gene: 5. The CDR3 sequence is CASSFGTSGSLYEQYF. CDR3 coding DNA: TGTGCCAGCAGTTTCGGGACTAGCGGGAGTTTGTACGAGCAGTACTTC.

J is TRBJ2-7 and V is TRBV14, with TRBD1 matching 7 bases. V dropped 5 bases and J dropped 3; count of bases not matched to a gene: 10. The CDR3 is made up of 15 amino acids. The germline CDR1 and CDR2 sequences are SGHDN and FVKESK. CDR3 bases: TGTGCCAGCAGCGGATCGGGACAGCCAAACTACGAGCAGTACTTC. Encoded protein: CASSGSGQPNYEQYF.